The clone carrying this T cell receptor (beta chain) was observed a handful of times. V dropped 5 bases and J dropped 6; count of bases not matched to a gene: 12. The germline CDR1 and CDR2 sequences are SEHNR and FQNEAQ (reference sequence). The CDR3 consists of 16 residues. This sample was taken from a study of T cells in Graves' hyperthyroidism and ophthalmopathy. Researchers took RNA transcripts and amplified the TCR beta CDR3 regions from them. HTBI primers were employed in a first-round RT-PCR of the TCR CDR3. TCRdb called the multiplex PCR reads again in MiXCR, with one record for every CDR3 protein. This table has about 300,000 distinct CDR3 sequences, approximately 19% appearing once.

The gene calls are TRBV7-9 and TRBJ2-1; TRBD2 matches at 8 bases. The clonotype was recovered from a man aged 45-60 years with Graves' ophthalmopathy. Material: blood. The CDR3 DNA follows: TGTGCCAGCAGCGGAACTAGCGGCCTTCAAGGCAATGAGCAGTTCTTC. Protein: CASSGTSGLQGNEQFF.